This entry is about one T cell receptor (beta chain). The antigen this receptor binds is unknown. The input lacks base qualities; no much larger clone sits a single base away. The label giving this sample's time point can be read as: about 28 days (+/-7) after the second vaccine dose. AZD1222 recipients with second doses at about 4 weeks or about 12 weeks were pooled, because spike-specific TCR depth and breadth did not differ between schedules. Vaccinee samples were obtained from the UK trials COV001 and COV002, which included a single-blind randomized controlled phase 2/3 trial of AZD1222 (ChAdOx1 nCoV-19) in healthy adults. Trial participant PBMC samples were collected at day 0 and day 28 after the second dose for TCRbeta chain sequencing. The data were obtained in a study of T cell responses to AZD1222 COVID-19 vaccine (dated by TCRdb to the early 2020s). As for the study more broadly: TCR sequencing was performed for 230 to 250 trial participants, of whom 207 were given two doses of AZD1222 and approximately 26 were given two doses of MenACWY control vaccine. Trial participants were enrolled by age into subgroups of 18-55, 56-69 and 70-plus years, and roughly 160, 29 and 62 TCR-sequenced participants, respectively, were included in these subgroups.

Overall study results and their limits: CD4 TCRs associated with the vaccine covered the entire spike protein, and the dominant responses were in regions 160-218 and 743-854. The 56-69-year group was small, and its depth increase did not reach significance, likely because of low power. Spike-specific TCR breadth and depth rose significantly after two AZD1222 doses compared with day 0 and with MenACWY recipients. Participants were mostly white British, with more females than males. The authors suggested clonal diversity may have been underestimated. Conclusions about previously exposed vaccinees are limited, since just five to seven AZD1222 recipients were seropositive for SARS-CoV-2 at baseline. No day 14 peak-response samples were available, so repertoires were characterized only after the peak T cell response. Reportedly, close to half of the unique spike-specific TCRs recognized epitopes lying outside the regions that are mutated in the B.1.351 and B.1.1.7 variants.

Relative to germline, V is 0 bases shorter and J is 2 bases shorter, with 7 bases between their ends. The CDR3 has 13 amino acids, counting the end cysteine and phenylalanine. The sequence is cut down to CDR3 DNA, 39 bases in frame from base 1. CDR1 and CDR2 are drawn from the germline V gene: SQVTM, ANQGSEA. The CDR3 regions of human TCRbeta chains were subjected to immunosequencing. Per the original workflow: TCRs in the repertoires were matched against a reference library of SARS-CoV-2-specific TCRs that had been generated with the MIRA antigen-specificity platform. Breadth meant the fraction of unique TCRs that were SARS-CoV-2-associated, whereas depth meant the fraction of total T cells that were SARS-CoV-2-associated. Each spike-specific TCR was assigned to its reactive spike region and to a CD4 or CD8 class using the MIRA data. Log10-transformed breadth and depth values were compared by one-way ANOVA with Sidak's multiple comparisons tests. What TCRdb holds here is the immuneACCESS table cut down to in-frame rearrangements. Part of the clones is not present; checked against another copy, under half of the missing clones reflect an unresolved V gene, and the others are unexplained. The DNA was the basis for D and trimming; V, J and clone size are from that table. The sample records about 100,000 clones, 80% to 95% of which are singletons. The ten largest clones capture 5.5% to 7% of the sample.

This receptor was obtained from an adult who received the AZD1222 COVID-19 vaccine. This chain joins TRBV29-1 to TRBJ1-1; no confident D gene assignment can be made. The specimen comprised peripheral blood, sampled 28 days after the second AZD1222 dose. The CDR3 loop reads CSVEDGKNTEAFF. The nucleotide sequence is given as TGCAGCGTTGAAGACGGAAAAAACACTGAAGCTTTCTTT.